These 27 T cell receptor beta chains originate from one sample sequenced in a study of regulatory T cells in long-lasting Graves disease listed by TCRdb under 2021. According to the study, the label for this sample's time point signals: newly diagnosed GD, antithyroid drugs for less than 3 months. For both TCR sequencing and RNA sequencing, RNA was extracted from PBMCs in TRIzol. Libraries were prepared through multiplex PCR. Data came from an Illumina HiSeq 4000. iRepertoire HTBI primers and Arm-PCR amplification of CDR3 regions were used to construct TCR beta libraries. TCRdb reprocessed the public reads (quality trimming at Q25 with fastp, clone calling with MiXCR) and kept in-frame beta chains. For every CDR3 protein sequence, its rows merge into one entry that carries the most common genes and DNA. The sample yields some 340,000 distinct CDR3 sequences; approximately 12% were counted once. The top ten hold approximately 17% of the sample.

The data were also submitted as part of a second study, on T cells in Graves' hyperthyroidism and ophthalmopathy.

Sequenced material: peripheral blood mononuclear cells (PBMCs), taken at new diagnosis, from a patient treated with antithyroid drugs. These receptors were collected from a woman aged 18-35 years with Graves disease. Donor details come from another sample of the same person, matched by shared clones.

This clonotype has only a few counts. V and J are TRBV29-1 and TRBJ2-7; TRBD1 agrees at 10 bases. The CDR3 runs 12 residues. With V trimmed by 7 bases and J by 5 bases, 5 bases remained unmatched. The germline gives CDR1 SQVTM, CDR2 ANQGSEA. CDR3 region: CSGGTGAHEQYF. The CDR3 nucleotides are TGCAGCGGGGGGACAGGGGCCCACGAGCAGTACTTC.

This clonotype was found many times. The chain uses TRBV20-1 and TRBJ2-1, with 10 nucleotides matching TRBD2. CDR1 is DFQATT, CDR2 SNEGSKA, per germline (reference sequence). V lost 0 bases, J lost 2 bases, and 4 bases stayed unmatched. The CDR3 runs to 16 residues. The CDR3 sequence is CSARDGAGGTYNEQFF. In DNA, the CDR3 is TGCAGTGCTAGAGATGGAGCGGGGGGGACCTACAATGAGCAGTTCTTC.

V is TRBV27 and J is TRBJ1-1; 11 bases agree with TRBD1. V dropped 3 bases and J dropped 1; count of bases not matched to a gene: 10. CDR1 is MNHEY and CDR2 is SMNVEV in the germline V gene (reference sequence). This CDR3 contains 18 residues. The CDR3 coding sequence is TGTGCCAGCAGTTTCGTGGCGGGACAGGGGGAATGGAACACTGAAGCTTTCTTT. This codes for CASSFVAGQGEWNTEAFF.

This clonotype was seen many times. The V and J genes are TRBV28 and TRBJ2-5; D not resolved. Trimming removed 3 bases from V and 0 bases from J, with 11 bases in between. The length of the CDR3 is 15 residues. Germline V CDR1 and CDR2: MDHEN, SYDVKM. CDR3 nucleotide sequence: TGTGCCAGCAGTTTTGTGGGGATATACCAAGAGACCCAGTACTTC. This sequence encodes CASSFVGIYQETQYF.

As concerns this clonotype: A clone one base away is much larger, so this may be a read error. The rearrangement links TRBV6-2 or TRBV6-3 to TRBJ1-5, with D possibly TRBD1 on 5 matching bases. This CDR3 has 15 residues. Germline V CDR1 and CDR2: MNHEY, SVGEGT. The CDR3 region has the DNA TGTGCCAGCAGTTACTGGAAGGGGTCGGCTCAGCCCCGGCATTTT. Its protein is CASSYWKGSAQPRHF.

The V call is TRBV4-1, the J call TRBJ2-2; 10 nucleotides agree with TRBD2. The trim removed 1 base at V and 7 bases at J, leaving 6 bases unmatched. Germline V gene data show CDR1 as MGHRA and CDR2 as YSYEKL. The CDR3 is 16 amino acids. CDR3 coding DNA: TGCGCCAGCAGCCAAGCCCCTAGCGGGGGTGGCGGGGAGCTGTTTTTT. As protein: CASSQAPSGGGGELFF.

There are many counts of this clonotype. In nucleotides, the CDR3 is TGTGCCAGCAGCTTTATAAGTAACAGGTTAAACATTCAGTACTTC. Translating gives CASSFISNRLNIQYF. J is TRBJ2-4 and V is TRBV7-2; TRBD1 might be the D (5 bases). Germline CDR1 SGHTA, CDR2 FQGNSA. V was clipped by 3 bases and J by 6 bases, with 15 bases between them. The CDR3 sequence is 15 residues long.

This clonotype was counted many times. The V gene is TRBV28, the J gene TRBJ1-2, with D possibly being TRBD1 (5 bases). Germline lookup yields CDR1 MDHEN and CDR2 SYDVKM. There are 13 residues in the CDR3. V was trimmed by 2 bases and J by 4 bases, leaving 8 bases between them. CDR3 region: CASSLTGPYGYTF. The CDR3 DNA follows: TGTGCCAGCAGTTTAACAGGCCCCTATGGCTACACCTTC.

As concerns this clonotype: A much bigger clone sits one base away, suggesting this may be a read error. The chain carries TRBV6-5 and TRBJ2-7; D perhaps matches TRBD1 (5 bases). Trimming took off 4 bases at V and 5 bases at J, with 24 bases between the two ends. The CDR3 covers 17 residues. Looked up from germline, CDR1 is MNHEY and CDR2 is SVGAGI. CDR3 sequence (DNA): TGTGCCAGCAGTTCGCCCCAAGGGGCGACAGTGACGGACGAGCAGTACGTC. It translates to CASSSPQGATVTDEQYV.

The chain employs TRBV19 and TRBJ1-1; D is perhaps TRBD1 (5 bases). Germline loops: CDR1 LNHDA, CDR2 SQIVND (reference sequence). Trimming pared 3 bases from V and 1 base from J, leaving 9 bases between. This CDR3 region has 14 residues. CDR3 coding DNA: TGTGCCAGTAGTATCAGGGACTCGAACACTGAAGCTTTCTTT. It encodes CASSIRDSNTEAFF.

The rearrangement uses TRBV4-1 and TRBJ1-6; 7 bases are shared with TRBD1. This CDR3 comprises 16 residues. CDR1 MGHRA and CDR2 YSYEKL come from the germline V gene. Losses at the gene ends were 4 bases for V and 7 bases for J; bases not matched to a gene: 10. This CDR3 reads CASSPHKGQLNSPLHF. The CDR3 nucleotides read TGCGCCAGCAGCCCACACAAGGGACAGCTCAATTCACCCCTCCACTTT.

This clonotype came up many times. V usage is TRBV10-3 and J usage is TRBJ2-3; 10 bases agree with TRBD2. Germline V gene sequence: CDR1 ENHRY, CDR2 SYGVKD. The CDR3 has 16 amino acids. The trim removed 4 bases at V and 0 bases at J, leaving 4 bases unmatched. The CDR3 region has the DNA TGTGCCATCAGTGTACCGACTAGCGGGAGCACAGATACGCAGTATTTT. It translates to CAISVPTSGSTDTQYF.

This clonotype was observed a handful of times. The chain has TRBV6-2 or TRBV6-3 and TRBJ1-2; D not resolved. Germline V gene data show CDR1 as MNHEY and CDR2 as SVGEGT. The CDR3 totals 15 residues. Trimming removed 5 bases at V and 3 bases at J, with 16 bases between. For the CDR3, the DNA is TGTGCCAGCAGTGAACGGACGGGGTTACACTATGGCTACACCTTC. It specifies CASSERTGLHYGYTF.

This clonotype showed up many times. The chain recombines TRBV5-1 with TRBJ1-4, with a tentative D call TRBD1 (6 bases). V was clipped by 3 bases and J by 2 bases, with 14 bases between them. Germline CDR1 reads SGHRS; CDR2 reads YFSETQ. This CDR3 has 16 residues. The CDR3 sequence is CASSSSGGSTNEKLFF. The DNA of the CDR3 is TGCGCCAGCAGCTCCTCGGGGGGCAGCACTAATGAAAAACTGTTTTTT.

There are a few counts of this clonotype. This chain connects TRBV28 to TRBJ2-4; D is possibly TRBD2 (6 bases). The CDR3 runs 16 residues. V was shortened by 2 bases and J by 0 bases, with 11 bases between the two germline ends. CDR1 and CDR2 (germline): MDHEN, SYDVKM. CDR3 sequence reads: CASSLGSREAKNIQYF. CDR3 coding DNA: TGTGCCAGCAGTTTAGGCTCGCGGGAAGCCAAAAACATTCAGTACTTC.

In its sample, this clonotype was seen a few times. The genes are TRBV10-3 and TRBJ2-2, with 7 bases identical to TRBD1. The germline CDR1 and CDR2 sequences are ENHRY and SYGVKD. This CDR3 contains 14 residues. After removal of 6 bases from V and 3 bases from J, the junction contained 4 bases not matched to a gene. Written as DNA, the CDR3 is TGTGCCATCAGCCGACAGGGAGACACCGGGGAGCTGTTTTTT. This codes for CAISRQGDTGELFF.

Only a few counts were recorded for this clonotype. The genes are TRBV7-9 and TRBJ2-5; a possible D gene is TRBD2 (6 bases). The V end was cut by 1 base, the J end by 5 bases, with 11 bases between. CDR1 is SEHNR and CDR2 is FQNEAQ in the germline V gene (reference sequence). The CDR3 contains 14 residues. The CDR3 is CASSLGGVRETQYF. The CDR3, as DNA: TGTGCCAGCAGCTTAGGGGGGGTCAGGGAGACCCAGTACTTC. The whole variable domain, filled in from reference TRBV7-9 and TRBJ2-5, reads DTGVSQNPRHKITKRGQNVTFRCDPISEHNRLYWYRQTLGQGPEFLTYFQNEAQLEKSRLLSDRFSAERPKGSFSTLEIQRTEQGDSAMYLCASSLGGVRETQYFGPGTRLLVL.

The rearrangement joins TRBV7-8 to TRBJ1-2; 10 bases agree with TRBD1. The germline gives CDR1 SGHVS, CDR2 FQNEAQ. The CDR3 is 16 residues long. V shed 1 base, J shed 1 base, and the junction held 3 bases outside the gene matches. CDR3 in amino acids: CASSLGRDRGNYGYTF. CDR3 coding DNA: TGTGCCAGCAGCTTAGGGCGGGACAGGGGTAACTATGGCTACACCTTC.

The table lists this clonotype with a few counts. The chain is built from TRBV25-1 and TRBJ2-1, with 9 positions matching TRBD1. CDR3 length: 16 residues. The germline gives CDR1 MGHDK, CDR2 SYGVNS. The V segment lost 4 bases and the J segment 3 bases; nucleotides outside the gene matches: 7. CDR3 bases: TGTGCCAGCAGTGTGAAAAGGGGACAGGGCTACAATGAGCAGTTCTTC. This encodes CASSVKRGQGYNEQFF.

This clonotype occurred a few times. The chain employs TRBV5-1 and TRBJ2-1, with 8 nucleotides matching TRBD1. CDR3 size: 18 residues. Looked up from germline, CDR1 is SGHRS and CDR2 is YFSETQ. The V gene end was trimmed by 0 bases and the J gene end by 0 bases; junction bases not matched to a gene: 8. This chain's CDR3 is CASSLEVGQAISYNEQFF. The CDR3 DNA reads as TGCGCCAGCAGCTTGGAGGTGGGACAGGCCATCTCCTACAATGAGCAGTTCTTC.

This clonotype was counted between two and nine times. The V and J genes are TRBV29-1 and TRBJ2-5; 7 positions match TRBD1. Germline loops: CDR1 SQVTM, CDR2 ANQGSEA. Trimming at V came to 3 bases and at J to 7 bases, leaving 14 bases not matched to a gene. The CDR3 is made up of 15 amino acids. CDR3 sequence: CSVEQTDRAVGTQYF. The CDR3 region has the DNA TGCAGCGTTGAGCAAACAGACAGGGCCGTAGGGACCCAGTACTTC.

Comments on this clonotype: This likely traces to a read error, being one base from a far larger clone. The V call is TRBV7-2, the J call TRBJ1-6; D remains unclear. Germline V gene data show CDR1 as SGHTA and CDR2 as FQGNSA. The CDR3 is 15 amino acids. The chain's CDR3 is CASSVRNSYNSPHHF. The DNA for the CDR3 is TGTGCCAGCAGCGTGAGAAACTCCTATAATTCACCCCACCACTTT.

This clonotype was recorded at least ten times. J is TRBJ2-1 and V is TRBV7-2; 9 bases match TRBD2. CDR1 is SGHTA and CDR2 is FQGNSA in the germline V gene. The CDR3 runs to 16 residues. Trimming took 3 bases from V and 9 from J; bases not matched to a gene: 12. CDR3 protein: CASSFSGSVSLGEQFF. The CDR3 region has the DNA TGTGCCAGCAGCTTTAGCGGGAGTGTCTCTTTGGGTGAGCAGTTCTTC.

This clonotype was observed at least ten times. The chain links TRBV6-5 to TRBJ2-7; possibly TRBD1 for D (5 bases). Per the germline V gene, CDR1 is MNHEY and CDR2 is SVGAGI. Trimming took off 4 bases at V and 3 bases at J, with 16 bases between the two ends. The CDR3 length is 15 residues. This CDR3 reads CASSSEAVRVYEQYV. CDR3 bases: TGTGCCAGCAGTTCTGAGGCGGTCAGGGTCTACGAGCAGTACGTC.

This clonotype was detected many times. The chain has TRBV13 and TRBJ2-6, with D unresolved. Germline V lookup: CDR1 PRHDT, CDR2 FYEKMQ (reference sequence). CDR3 length: 17 residues. Trimming shortened V by 3 bases and J by 0 bases, and 12 bases separated the two germline ends. CDR3 protein: CASSLGYGLSGANVLTF. DNA of the CDR3: TGTGCCAGCAGCTTGGGATATGGGCTCTCTGGGGCCAACGTCCTGACTTTC.

V usage is TRBV5-1 and J usage is TRBJ1-4; D unclear. Trimming took off 0 bases at V and 8 bases at J, with 11 bases between the two ends. CDR1 SGHRS and CDR2 YFSETQ come from the germline V gene. This CDR3 comprises 14 residues. The CDR3 reads CASSLGWGLEKLFF. CDR3 nucleotide sequence: TGCGCCAGCAGCTTGGGATGGGGTCTGGAAAAACTGTTTTTT.

This clonotype was counted many times. J is TRBJ1-2 and V is TRBV7-8; possibly TRBD1 for D (6 bases). Trimming cost V 3 bases and J 4 bases, with 12 bases left between them. The CDR3 is made up of 14 amino acids. The germline V gene encodes CDR1 SGHVS and CDR2 FQNEAQ. The CDR3 spells CASSFQGFFYGYTF. In DNA, the CDR3 is TGTGCCAGCAGCTTTCAGGGGTTCTTCTATGGCTACACCTTC.